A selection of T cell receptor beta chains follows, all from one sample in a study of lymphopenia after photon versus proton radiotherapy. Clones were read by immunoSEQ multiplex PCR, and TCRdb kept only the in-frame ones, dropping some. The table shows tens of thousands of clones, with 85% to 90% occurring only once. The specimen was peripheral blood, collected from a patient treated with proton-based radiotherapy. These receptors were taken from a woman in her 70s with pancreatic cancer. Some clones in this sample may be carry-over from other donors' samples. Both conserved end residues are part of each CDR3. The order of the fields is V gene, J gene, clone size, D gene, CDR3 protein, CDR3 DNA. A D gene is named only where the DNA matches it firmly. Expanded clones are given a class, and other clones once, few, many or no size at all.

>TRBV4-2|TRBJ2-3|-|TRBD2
CASSLGTSGTTDTQYF
TGTGCCAGCAGCTTAGGGACTAGCGGGACCACAGATACGCAGTATTTT
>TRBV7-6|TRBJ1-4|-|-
CASSLYNEKLFF
TGTGCCAGCAGCCTCTATAATGAAAAACTGTTTTTT
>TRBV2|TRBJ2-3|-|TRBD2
CASSGETSGRKDTQYF
TGTGCCAGCAGTGGTGAGACTAGCGGGAGAAAGGATACGCAGTATTTT
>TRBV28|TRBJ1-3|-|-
CASREFSGNTIYF
TGTGCCAGCAGGGAGTTCTCTGGAAACACCATATATTTT
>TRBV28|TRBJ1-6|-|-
CASRITNSPLHF
TGTGCCAGCAGAATTACTAATTCACCCCTCCACTTT
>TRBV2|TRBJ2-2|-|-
CASSSGPSGSGELFF
TGTGCCAGCAGCTCAGGGCCGAGTGGATCCGGGGAGCTGTTTTTT
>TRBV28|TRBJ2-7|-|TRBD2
CASSLASGRGEQYF
TGTGCCAGCAGTTTAGCGAGCGGGAGAGGCGAGCAGTACTTC
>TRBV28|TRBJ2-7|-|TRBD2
CASSDNSGLAGGYEQYF
TGTGCCAGCAGTGACAATAGTGGGCTAGCGGGAGGCTACGAGCAGTACTTC
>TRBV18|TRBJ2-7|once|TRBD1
CASSPYEGAYEQYF
TGTGCCAGCTCACCATACGAGGGGGCGTACGAGCAGTACTTC
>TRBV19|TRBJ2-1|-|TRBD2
CASSIGGGLAGREEFF
TGTGCCAGTAGTATAGGCGGGGGACTAGCGGGGAGAGAGGAGTTCTTC
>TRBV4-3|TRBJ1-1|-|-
CASSQYRAAEAFF
TGCGCCAGCAGCCAATACAGGGCCGCTGAAGCTTTCTTT
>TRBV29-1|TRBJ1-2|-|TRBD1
CSVQGQEVHGYTF
TGCAGCGTACAGGGACAGGAGGTGCATGGCTACACCTTC
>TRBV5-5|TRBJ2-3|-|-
CASSYVGELTTDTQYF
TGTGCCAGCAGCTACGTGGGCGAACTCACCACAGATACGCAGTATTTT
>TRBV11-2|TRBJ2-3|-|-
CASSMGHITDTQYF
TGTGCCAGCAGCATGGGCCATATCACAGATACGCAGTATTTT
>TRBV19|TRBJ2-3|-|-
CASNRAGVDTDTQYF
TGTGCCAGTAACCGGGCAGGGGTGGACACAGATACGCAGTATTTT
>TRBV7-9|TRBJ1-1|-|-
CASSYGQLRHEAFF
TGTGCCAGCAGCTACGGACAGCTGCGGCATGAAGCTTTCTTT
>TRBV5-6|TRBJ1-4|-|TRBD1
CASSLQGAQEKLFF
TGTGCCAGCAGTTTACAGGGGGCACAGGAAAAACTGTTTTTT
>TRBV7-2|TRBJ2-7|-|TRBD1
CASTPDRGGEQYF
TGTGCCAGCACCCCGGACAGGGGTGGCGAGCAGTACTTC
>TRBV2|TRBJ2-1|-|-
CASSPNLGGSYNEQFF
TGTGCCAGCAGTCCTAACCTAGGGGGCTCCTACAATGAGCAGTTCTTC
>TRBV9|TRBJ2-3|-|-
CASSVVAGDTDTQYF
TGTGCCAGCAGCGTAGTGGCAGGGGACACAGATACGCAGTATTTT
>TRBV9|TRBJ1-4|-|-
CASSVGPQGSEKLFF
TGTGCCAGCAGCGTAGGGCCACAGGGCAGTGAAAAACTGTTTTTT
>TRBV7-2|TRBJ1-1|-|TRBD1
CASSSTGLSTEAFF
TGTGCCAGCAGCTCGACAGGGTTGAGCACTGAAGCTTTCTTT
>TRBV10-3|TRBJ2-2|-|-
CAISSGNTGELFF
TGTGCCATCAGTTCTGGGAACACCGGGGAGCTGTTTTTT
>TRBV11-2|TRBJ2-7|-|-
CASSFNPDTSYEQYF
TGTGCCAGCAGCTTTAATCCCGACACATCCTACGAGCAGTACTTC
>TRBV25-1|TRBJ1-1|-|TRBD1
CASTRTGSTEAFF
TGTGCCAGCACACGGACAGGGAGCACTGAAGCTTTCTTT
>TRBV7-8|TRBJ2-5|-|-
CASSLEPLAQETQYF
TGTGCCAGCAGCTTAGAACCGTTGGCACAAGAGACCCAGTACTTC
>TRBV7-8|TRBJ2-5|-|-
CASSLQETQYF
TGTGCCAGCAGCTTACAAGAGACCCAGTACTTC
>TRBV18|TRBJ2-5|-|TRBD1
CASSPPGTGGGETQYF
TGTGCCAGCTCCCCCCCGGGGACAGGGGGCGGTGAGACCCAGTACTTC
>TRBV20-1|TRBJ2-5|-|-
CSAPDLETQYF
TGCAGTGCACCGGATCTTGAGACCCAGTACTTC
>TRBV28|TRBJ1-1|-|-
CASSPGTGPNTEAFF
TGTGCCAGCAGCCCGGGCACGGGACCGAACACTGAAGCTTTCTTT
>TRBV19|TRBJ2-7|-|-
CASAGTPSYEQYF
TGTGCCAGTGCCGGGACACCCTCCTACGAGCAGTACTTC
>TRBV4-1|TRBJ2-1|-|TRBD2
CASSRTREGEQFF
TGCGCCAGCAGCCGCACCCGGGAGGGTGAGCAGTTCTTC
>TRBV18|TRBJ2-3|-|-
CASSPQGTDTQYF
TGTGCCAGCTCACCCCAGGGCACAGATACGCAGTATTTT
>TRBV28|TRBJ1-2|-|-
CASSLKPALYGYTF
TGTGCCAGCAGTTTAAAACCAGCCCTCTATGGCTACACCTTC
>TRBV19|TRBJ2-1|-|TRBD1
CASSIEGQGLYEQFF
TGTGCCAGTAGTATTGAGGGACAGGGGTTGTATGAGCAGTTCTTC
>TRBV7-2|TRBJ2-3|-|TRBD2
CASSSGLAGGTDTQYF
TGTGCCAGCAGCTCAGGACTAGCGGGAGGAACCGATACGCAGTATTTT
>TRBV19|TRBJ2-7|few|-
CASSSWTENYEQYF
TGTGCCAGTAGTTCCTGGACAGAGAACTACGAGCAGTACTTC
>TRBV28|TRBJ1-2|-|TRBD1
CASSLLGQGYGYTF
TGTGCCAGCAGTTTATTAGGACAGGGCTATGGCTACACCTTC
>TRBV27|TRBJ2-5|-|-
CASSLRASPRGKETQYF
TGTGCCAGCAGCCTTCGGGCCTCCCCCAGAGGGAAAGAGACCCAGTACTTC